This T cell receptor beta chain stems from a study of human T cells and chemical hapten exposure. Study results and limitations: Patch test score was positively correlated with the counts of TCRs that had expanded at PT1.

TCRdb redid the calling of the RACE reads with MiXCR, one entry per CDR3 protein. The data hold 180,000 or so distinct CDR3 sequences, with more than 25% observed a single time. Comments on this clonotype: Its antigen is not identified.

This CDR3 has 17 amino acids. Germline V gene data show CDR1 as GTSNPN and CDR2 as SVGIG (reference sequence). The germline V and J ends were trimmed by 2 bases and 0 bases, with 17 bases remaining between them. Time point given: pre-sensitization, week 0. Treatment given: therapeutic diphenylcyclopropenone sensitization with weekly scalp DPC. Before extraction, the whole blood was not fractionated, and total RNA was taken from it. The source of this sequence is a woman aged 25 to 39 with alopecia areata. Some clones in this sample may be carry-over from other donors' samples. The chain joins TRBV30 to TRBJ2-1, with D possibly being TRBD1 (5 bases). The sequencing used whole blood, collected in connection with sensitization to the hapten diphenylcyclopropenone (DPC). As DNA, the CDR3 is TGTGCCTGGAGTATTGAATGGGGCCAGAGCTCCTACAATGAGCAGTTCTTC. The encoded protein is CAWSIEWGQSSYNEQFF.